This T cell receptor (beta chain) was recovered during a study of blood T cell repertoires in COVID-19. Sequencing used immunoSEQ multiplex PCR; TCRdb keeps in-frame clones, though not all of them. Of 250,000 to 300,000 clones listed, around 83% were seen once; the top ten hold approximately 5.3%. The CDR3 consists of 15 residues. Trimming shortened V by 4 bases and J by 4 bases, and 17 bases separated the two germline ends. Germline assignment: CDR1 SGHKS and CDR2 YYEKEE (reference sequence). The sequence came from a man aged 80 or over with acute or convalescent COVID-19. Sequenced sample: peripheral blood. The chain couples TRBV5-5 to TRBJ1-1; maybe TRBD1 (6 bases). The CDR3 region has the DNA TGTGCCAGCAGCCTGACCCTAAGGGGGGGCACTGAAGCTTTCTTT. Translated, it gives CASSLTLRGGTEAFF.